One sample yielded the 17 T cell receptor beta chains listed below, sequenced in a study of cytomegalovirus exposure and HLA in healthy donors. PCR used 60 Vbeta primers and 13 Jbeta primers. Produced via immunoSEQ multiplex PCR; TCRdb's table is partial and in-frame only. The sample yields approximately 65,000 clones, around 68% seen once. The sample taken for sequencing was PBMCs. The receptors stem from a middle-aged man in good health and CMV-seropositive.

The genes are TRBV5-1 and TRBJ1-1, with D possibly matching TRBD1 (6 bases). Germline V gene data show CDR1 as SGHRS and CDR2 as YFSETQ. The CDR3 length is 14 residues. V gave up 5 bases and J gave up 3 bases, with 14 bases separating them. Here the CDR3 DNA reads TGCGCCAGCAGTGACTGGGGGCACTACACTGAAGCTTTCTTT. Protein product: CASSDWGHYTEAFF.

The chain is built from TRBV19 and TRBJ1-1, with 7 positions matching TRBD1. This CDR3 comprises 14 residues. The ends lost 6 bases at V and 6 bases at J; junction bases unmatched: 10. The germline V gene has CDR1 LNHDA and CDR2 SQIVND (reference sequence). In nucleotides, the CDR3 is TGTGCCAGTAGGGGCAGGTTGAGGGGGCCTGAAGCTTTCTTT. Translating gives CASRGRLRGPEAFF.

The chain combines TRBV29-1 with TRBJ2-2; D is possibly TRBD2 (5 bases). The V gene lost 3 bases and the J gene lost 3 bases, with 11 bases spanning the gap. The germline V gene encodes CDR1 SQVTM and CDR2 ANQGSEA. This CDR3 contains 14 residues. CDR3 in amino acids: CSVDIRGYTGELFF. The CDR3 DNA reads TGCAGCGTTGATATCCGGGGATACACCGGGGAGCTGTTTTTT.

This clone was recorded once. This rearrangement joins TRBV7-3 to TRBJ2-2; 11 bases line up with TRBD2. With 3 bases clipped from V and 7 bases from J, the junction kept 10 bases outside the gene matches. Per the germline V gene, CDR1 is SGHTA and CDR2 is FQGTGA. The length of the CDR3 is 17 residues. CDR3 in DNA: TGTGCCAGCAGCTTCCAACTAGCGGGAGCCAACTACGGGGAGCTGTTTTTT. Translation gives CASSFQLAGANYGELFF.

This chain connects TRBV9 to TRBJ2-3; TRBD2 aligns across 7 bases. Germline CDR1 reads SGDLS; CDR2 reads YYNGEE. The CDR3 runs to 14 residues. Trimming removed 4 bases from V and 8 bases from J; junction bases left unmatched: 10. CDR3 region: CASSIDDWEGTQYF. CDR3 nucleotide sequence: TGTGCCAGCAGCATCGACGACTGGGAGGGTACGCAGTATTTT. The variable domain in full, with the rest retrieved from reference TRBV9 and TRBJ2-3, is DSGVTQTPKHLITATGQRVTLRCSPRSGDLSVYWYQQSLDQGLQFLIQYYNGEERAKGNILERFSAQQFPDLHSELNLSSLELGDSALYFCASSIDDWEGTQYFGPGTRLTVL.

The chain combines TRBV2 with TRBJ1-1, with TRBD1 identical over 8 bases. The CDR3 has 15 amino acids. CDR1 and CDR2 from the germline V gene are SNHLY and FYNNEI. The V segment lost 1 base and the J segment 5 bases; nucleotides outside the gene matches: 6. As DNA, the CDR3 is TGTGCCAGCAGTGAAGTAGACAGGGGAGGGACTGAAGCTTTCTTT. This encodes CASSEVDRGGTEAFF.

The genes are TRBV7-9 and TRBJ2-1, with TRBD2 matching over 10 bases. V was pared by 4 bases and J by 3 bases, with 6 bases of the junction left unmatched. The CDR3 totals 16 residues. Germline V gene data show CDR1 as SEHNR and CDR2 as FQNEAQ (reference sequence). For the CDR3, the DNA is TGTGCCAGCAGCTCCCGGACTAGCGGTAACTACAATGAGCAGTTCTTC. Translation gives CASSSRTSGNYNEQFF.

This chain links TRBV7-2 with TRBJ2-1, with D possibly matching TRBD1 (6 bases). Looked up from germline, CDR1 is SGHTA and CDR2 is FQGNSA. Between the trimmed V and J ends, which lost 6 bases and 12 bases, there was a span of 12 bases. This CDR3 has 11 amino acids. The CDR3 is CASSLYRVQFF. Here the CDR3 DNA reads TGTGCCAGCAGTCTTTACAGGGTGCAGTTCTTC.

The rearrangement uses TRBV5-1 and TRBJ2-5; 8 nucleotides line up with TRBD2. The V and J ends lost 3 bases and 2 bases, in that order; junction bases with no gene match: 9. This CDR3 contains 16 residues. Germline CDR1 and CDR2: SGHRS and YFSETQ. In nucleotides, the CDR3 is TGCGCCAGCAGCTCCCTACCGGGGGGGCAACAAGAGACCCAGTACTTC. Amino acid sequence: CASSSLPGGQQETQYF.

The CDR3 nucleotides are TGTGCCAGTAGTACGGGACTCCACACAGATACGCAGTATTTT. Encoded protein: CASSTGLHTDTQYF. The rearrangement joins TRBV19 to TRBJ2-3; D may be TRBD2 (6 bases). V lost 4 bases and J 2 bases, leaving 10 bases between the germline ends. The CDR3 sequence is 14 residues long. Germline CDR1 LNHDA, CDR2 SQIVND (reference sequence).

This chain joins TRBV27 and TRBJ2-1; 13 nucleotides agree with TRBD2. V dropped 6 bases and J dropped 6; count of bases not matched to a gene: 8. CDR1 and CDR2 from the germline V gene are MNHEY and SMNVEV (reference sequence). This CDR3 has 16 amino acids. The CDR3 spells CASRQGLAGEGNEQFF. CDR3 nucleotides: TGTGCCAGCAGACAAGGACTAGCGGGAGAGGGCAATGAGCAGTTCTTC.

This clone was recorded a few times. The genes are TRBV6-1 and TRBJ2-5; 11 bases are a match to TRBD1. CDR1 and CDR2 (germline): MNHNS, SASEGT. This CDR3 spans 17 amino acids. After removal of 4 bases from V and 5 bases from J, the junction contained 12 bases not matched to a gene. In DNA form, the CDR3 reads TGTGCCAGCAGTGTCGGGTCCAGGACAGGGGGCCGGGAGACCCAGTACTTC. Its protein product is CASSVGSRTGGRETQYF.

This clone showed up just once. The rearrangement joins TRBV2 to TRBJ1-2; D is unresolved. Germline V gene data show CDR1 as SNHLY and CDR2 as FYNNEI. Trimming stripped 4 bases from V and 5 bases from J, with 8 bases between. This CDR3 is 12 amino acids long. CDR3 sequence: CASSGAGYGYTF. The CDR3 nucleotides are TGTGCCAGCAGTGGGGCGGGGTATGGCTACACCTTC.

This chain uses TRBV4-1 with TRBJ2-1; D gene uncertain. CDR1 is MGHRA, CDR2 YSYEKL, per germline. The V and J ends lost 0 bases and 10 bases respectively, with 10 bases between them. This CDR3 contains 13 residues. The CDR3 sequence: CASSQESLREQFF. CDR3 DNA: TGCGCCAGCAGCCAAGAGTCCCTTCGGGAGCAGTTCTTC.

The rearrangement uses TRBV29-1 and TRBJ1-6; D gene unclear. Trimming removed 5 bases at V and 0 bases at J, with 5 bases between. Germline V lookup: CDR1 SQVTM, CDR2 ANQGSEA. The CDR3 extends over 13 amino acids. The CDR3 loop reads CSVRSSYNSPLHF. In nucleotides, the CDR3 is TGCAGCGTTAGGAGCTCCTATAATTCACCCCTCCACTTT.

This clone has only one observation. The V and J genes are TRBV30 and TRBJ2-1, with 7 bases lining up with TRBD1. Germline CDR1 is GTSNPN and CDR2 is SVGIG (reference sequence). V shed 3 bases and J 15 bases; nucleotides not matched to a gene: 11. The CDR3 is made up of 12 amino acids. CDR3: CAWSKPTGTRFF. CDR3 nucleotides: TGTGCCTGGAGCAAACCGACAGGGACGCGGTTCTTC.

The chain links TRBV6-1 to TRBJ2-7, with D perhaps TRBD2 (7 bases). From germline, CDR1 is MNHNS and CDR2 SASEGT. The CDR3 consists of 14 residues. Trimming shortened V by 8 bases and J by 2 bases, and 16 bases separated the two germline ends. The chain's CDR3 is CASRRGGGTYEQYF. CDR3 DNA: TGTGCCAGCCGGAGAGGGGGGGGCACCTACGAGCAGTACTTC.